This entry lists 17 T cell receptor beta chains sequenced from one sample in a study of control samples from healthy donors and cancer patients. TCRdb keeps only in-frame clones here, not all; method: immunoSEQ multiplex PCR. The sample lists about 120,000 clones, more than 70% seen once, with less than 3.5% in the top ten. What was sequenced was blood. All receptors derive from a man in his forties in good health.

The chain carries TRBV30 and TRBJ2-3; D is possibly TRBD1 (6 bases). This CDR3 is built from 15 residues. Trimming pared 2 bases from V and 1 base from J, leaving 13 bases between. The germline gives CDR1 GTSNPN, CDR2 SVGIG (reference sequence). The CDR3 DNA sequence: TGTGCCTGGAGTCTCACAGGGCTGGGCACAGATACGCAGTATTTT. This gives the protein CAWSLTGLGTDTQYF.

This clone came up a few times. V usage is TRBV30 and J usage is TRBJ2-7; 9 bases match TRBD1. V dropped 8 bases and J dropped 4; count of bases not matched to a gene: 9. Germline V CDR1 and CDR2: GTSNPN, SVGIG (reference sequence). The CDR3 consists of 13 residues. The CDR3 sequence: CAISGTGFYEQYF. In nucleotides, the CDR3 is TGTGCCATTTCCGGGACAGGGTTTTACGAGCAGTACTTC. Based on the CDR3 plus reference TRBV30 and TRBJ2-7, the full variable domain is SQTIHQWPATLVQPVGSPLSLECTVEGTSNPNLYWYRQAAGRGLQLLFYSVGIGQISSEVPQNLSASRPQDRQFILSSKKLLLSDSGFYLCAISGTGFYEQYFGPGTRLTVT.

CDR3 sequence reads: CSVPSGENTGELFF. In DNA form, the CDR3 reads TGCAGCGTTCCTAGCGGGGAGAACACCGGGGAGCTGTTTTTT. The V call is TRBV29-1, the J call TRBJ2-2; TRBD2 agrees at 9 bases. CDR1 is SQVTM and CDR2 is ANQGSEA in the germline V gene. The CDR3 spans 14 residues. Trimming took 5 bases from V and 1 from J; bases not matched to a gene: 2.

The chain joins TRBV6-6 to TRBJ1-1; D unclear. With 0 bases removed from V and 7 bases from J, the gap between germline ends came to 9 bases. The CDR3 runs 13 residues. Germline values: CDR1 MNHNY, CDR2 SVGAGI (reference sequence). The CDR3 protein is CASSYSQLGEAFF. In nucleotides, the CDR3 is TGTGCCAGCAGTTACTCCCAGCTCGGTGAAGCTTTCTTT.

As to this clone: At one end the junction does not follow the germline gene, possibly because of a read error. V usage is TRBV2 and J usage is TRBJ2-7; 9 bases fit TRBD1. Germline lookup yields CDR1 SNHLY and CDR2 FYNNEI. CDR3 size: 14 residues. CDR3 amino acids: CARSDPGTGLEQYF. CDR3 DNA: TGTGCCAGAAGTGATCCCGGGACAGGGCTCGAGCAGTACTTC.

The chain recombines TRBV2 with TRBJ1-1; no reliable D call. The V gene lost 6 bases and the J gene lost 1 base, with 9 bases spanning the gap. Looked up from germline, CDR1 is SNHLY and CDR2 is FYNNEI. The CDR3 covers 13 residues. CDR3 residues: CASRETGNTEAFF. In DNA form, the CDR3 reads TGTGCCAGCAGGGAGACGGGGAACACTGAAGCTTTCTTT.

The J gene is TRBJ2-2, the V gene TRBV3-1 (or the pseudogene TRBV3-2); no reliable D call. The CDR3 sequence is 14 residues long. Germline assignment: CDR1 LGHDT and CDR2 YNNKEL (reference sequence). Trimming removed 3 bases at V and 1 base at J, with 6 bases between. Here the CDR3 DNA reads TGTGCCAGCAGCCATTGGGGGAACACCGGGGAGCTGTTTTTT. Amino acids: CASSHWGNTGELFF.

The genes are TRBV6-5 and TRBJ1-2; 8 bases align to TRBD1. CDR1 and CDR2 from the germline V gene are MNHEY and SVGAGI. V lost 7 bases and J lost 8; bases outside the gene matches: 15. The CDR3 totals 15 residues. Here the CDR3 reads CASKTTGTGGEGYTF. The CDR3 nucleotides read TGTGCCAGCAAAACGACCGGGACAGGCGGAGAGGGCTACACCTTC.

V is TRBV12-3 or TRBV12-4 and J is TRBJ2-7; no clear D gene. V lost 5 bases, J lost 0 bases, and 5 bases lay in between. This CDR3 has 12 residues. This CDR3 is CASSTGSYEQYF. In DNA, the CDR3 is TGTGCCAGCAGTACGGGCTCCTACGAGCAGTACTTC.

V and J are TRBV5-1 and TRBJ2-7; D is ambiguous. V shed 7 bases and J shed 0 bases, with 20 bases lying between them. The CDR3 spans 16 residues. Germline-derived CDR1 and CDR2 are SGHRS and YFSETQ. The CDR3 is CASAREAGPSSYEQYF. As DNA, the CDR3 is TGCGCCAGCGCAAGAGAAGCCGGGCCCAGCTCCTACGAGCAGTACTTC.

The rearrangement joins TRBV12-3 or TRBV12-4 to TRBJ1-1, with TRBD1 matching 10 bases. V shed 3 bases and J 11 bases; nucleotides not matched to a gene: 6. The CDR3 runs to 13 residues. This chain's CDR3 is CASSLMDRGKAFF. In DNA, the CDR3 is TGTGCCAGCAGTTTGATGGACAGGGGGAAGGCTTTCTTT.

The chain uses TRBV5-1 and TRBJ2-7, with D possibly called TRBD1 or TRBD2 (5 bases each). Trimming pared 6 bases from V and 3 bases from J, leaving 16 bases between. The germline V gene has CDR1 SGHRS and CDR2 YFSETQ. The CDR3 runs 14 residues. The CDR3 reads CASKPDGALYEQYF. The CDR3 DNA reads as TGCGCCAGCAAACCGGACGGGGCCCTCTACGAGCAGTACTTC. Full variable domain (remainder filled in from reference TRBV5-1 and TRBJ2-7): KAGVTQTPRYLIKTRGQQVTLSCSPISGHRSVSWYQQTPGQGLQFLFEYFSETQRNKGNFPGRFSGRQFSNSRSEMNVSTLELGDSALYLCASKPDGALYEQYFGPGTRLTVT.

For the CDR3, the DNA is TGTGCCAGCAGCTTAGCCACCCTAGCGGGTACAAGGGAGACCCAGTACTTC. Residues: CASSLATLAGTRETQYF. The rearrangement uses TRBV7-9 and TRBJ2-5; TRBD2 matches 8 bases. The trim removed 0 bases at V and 5 bases at J, leaving 11 bases unmatched. The germline V gene encodes CDR1 SEHNR and CDR2 FQNEAQ (reference sequence). The CDR3 length is 17 residues.

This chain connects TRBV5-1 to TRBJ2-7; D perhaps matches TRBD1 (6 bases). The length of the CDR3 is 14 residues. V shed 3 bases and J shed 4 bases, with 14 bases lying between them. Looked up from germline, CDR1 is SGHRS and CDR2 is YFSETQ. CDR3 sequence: CASSSGDTKYEQYF. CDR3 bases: TGCGCCAGCAGCTCCGGGGACACAAAATACGAGCAGTACTTC.

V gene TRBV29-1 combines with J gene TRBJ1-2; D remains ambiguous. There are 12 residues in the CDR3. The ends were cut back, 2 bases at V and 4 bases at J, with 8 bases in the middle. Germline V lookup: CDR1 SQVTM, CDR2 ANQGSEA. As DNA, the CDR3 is TGCAGCGTTGAACAGCCCTCCTATGGCTACACCTTC. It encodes CSVEQPSYGYTF. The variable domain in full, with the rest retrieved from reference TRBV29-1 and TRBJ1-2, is SAVISQKPSRDICQRGTSLTIQCQVDSQVTMMFWYRQQPGQSLTLIATANQGSEATYESGFVIDKFPISRPNLTFSTLTVSNMSPEDSSIYLCSVEQPSYGYTFGSGTRLTVV.

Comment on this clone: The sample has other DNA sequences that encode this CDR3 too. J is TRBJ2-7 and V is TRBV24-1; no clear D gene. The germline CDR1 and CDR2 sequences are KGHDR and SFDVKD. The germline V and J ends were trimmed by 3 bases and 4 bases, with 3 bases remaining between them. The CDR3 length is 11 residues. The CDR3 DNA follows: TGTGCCACCAGTGATCATTACGAGCAGTACTTC. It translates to CATSDHYEQYF.

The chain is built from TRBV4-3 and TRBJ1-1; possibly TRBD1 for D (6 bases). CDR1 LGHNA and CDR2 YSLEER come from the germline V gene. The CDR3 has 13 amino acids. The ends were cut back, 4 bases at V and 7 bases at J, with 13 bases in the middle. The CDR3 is CASSRLGGREAFF. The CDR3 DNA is TGCGCCAGCAGCCGCTTGGGGGGCCGTGAAGCTTTCTTT.